The text below deals with one T cell receptor beta chain. What it binds is not known. Clones were read by immunoSEQ multiplex PCR, and TCRdb kept only the in-frame ones, dropping some. The table lists millions of clones, 93% of them singletons. Trimming stripped 1 base from V and 10 bases from J, with 14 bases between. CDR3 length: 14 amino acids. Per germline, CDR1 LGHNA and CDR2 YNFKEQ. Positively selected for CCR7, the CD45RO-negative cells used as naive CD8 cells excluded terminally differentiated effector memory CD45RA+ cells. The entry originates in a study of shared clonotypes between healthy human individuals. Whole-study results and caveats: There were few donors, and this limited the genetic and exposure-history diversity represented. Only blood underwent sampling, and tissue repertoires likely differ. Richness estimates generally favored naive over memory subsets. Incomplete sequencing of sorted subsets was indicated by rarefaction despite large depth.

The rearrangement joins TRBV4-2 to TRBJ2-1, with D unresolved. Sample: naive CD8+ T cells from PBMCs. The sequence was collected from a young man in good health. Some clones in this sample may be carry-over from other donors' samples. DNA for the CDR3: TGTGCCAGCAGCCAAGGGCCATCAGTAAGGGAGCAGTTCTTC. Amino acid sequence: CASSQGPSVREQFF.